The clone carrying this T cell receptor beta chain appeared many times. TCRdb re-analysed the RT-PCR reads in MiXCR, keeping a single row per CDR3 protein. The sample includes about 4,200 distinct CDR3 sequences, around 16% of them seen just once. The sample is drawn from a study of patients and donors after allogeneic stem cell transplantation. CDR3 length: 19 residues. CDR1 is SEHNR and CDR2 is FQNEAQ in the germline V gene (reference sequence). The V gene lost 1 base and the J gene lost 0 bases, with 19 bases spanning the gap. The sequenced sample was blood, either unsorted or a sorted T cell fraction (not recorded which). The TCR comes from a human donor who was either an allogeneic HSCT recipient or a stem cell or donor lymphocyte infusion donor (not recorded which). It is not recorded whose cells these are; they may come from a transplant donor. V gene TRBV7-9 combines with J gene TRBJ1-3; D gene ambiguous. The CDR3 sequence: CASSLEFEKIIYSGNTIYF. CDR3 coding DNA: TGTGCCAGCAGCTTAGAATTCGAGAAAATAATCTACTCTGGAAACACCATATATTTT.